This T cell receptor beta chain was sequenced for a study of CD8+ T cells in alopecia areata. Following extraction, RNA underwent reverse transcription to cDNA, which served as the sequencing template. Produced via immunoSEQ multiplex PCR; TCRdb's table is partial and in-frame only. This sample has 140,000 to 150,000 clones, with roughly 62% found just once. Trimming left V 4 bases short and J 5 bases short, with 8 bases between. The CDR3 sequence is 12 residues long. This clone was seen more than once but under ten times. The TCR comes from a human donor with alopecia areata. The rearrangement uses TRBV23-1 and TRBJ2-5; D is unclear. TRBV23-1 belongs to the ORF category, with a function that is uncertain. The sample here was CD4+ T cells sorted from blood, taken at week 0. This CDR3 is CASSPSAETQYF. CDR3 coding DNA: TGCGCCAGCAGTCCCAGTGCGGAGACCCAGTACTTC.